These 15 T cell receptor beta chains originate from one sample sequenced in a study of blood T cell repertoires in COVID-19. Sequencing was performed with immunoSEQ multiplex PCR; in TCRdb, only in-frame clones are kept and a portion is missing. The table records hundreds of thousands of clones, 70% to 90% of them present only once. The source material was PBMCs or T cells enriched from blood (not recorded which). These receptors were taken from a man aged 35 to 55 in a cohort exposed to, infected with or recovered from COVID-19 (not recorded which).

J is TRBJ1-2 and V is TRBV6-5; TRBD1 aligns across 12 bases. The CDR3 covers 13 residues. Per the germline V gene, CDR1 is MNHEY and CDR2 is SVGAGI. The junction had 4 bases not matched to a gene; V was cut back by 6 bases and J by 8 bases. CDR3 sequence: CASRGQGARGYTF. The CDR3 nucleotides read TGTGCCAGCAGGGGACAGGGGGCGCGGGGCTACACCTTC.

The chain recombines TRBV14 with TRBJ2-7, with TRBD2 matching 14 bases. This CDR3 has 17 residues. J gave up 7 bases and V 5 bases, and 13 bases lay outside the gene matches. The germline V gene encodes CDR1 SGHDN and CDR2 FVKESK. CDR3 amino acids: CASSCRRLAGGQCEQYF. The CDR3 coding sequence is TGTGCCAGCAGCTGCAGAAGACTAGCGGGAGGGCAGTGTGAGCAGTACTTC.

V gene TRBV24-1 combines with J gene TRBJ1-5; D remains unclear. In germline, CDR1 is KGHDR, CDR2 SFDVKD. There are 15 residues in the CDR3. V was trimmed by 6 bases and J by 7 bases, leaving 18 bases between them. CDR3 in amino acids: CATSNSRGAWQPQHF. As DNA, the CDR3 is TGTGCCACCAGTAATTCGCGAGGAGCCTGGCAGCCCCAGCATTTT.

This chain uses TRBV23-1 with TRBJ1-1, with 7 positions matching TRBD1. TRBV23-1 counts as an open reading frame of uncertain function. The CDR3 sequence is 22 residues long. V gave up 0 bases and J gave up 1 base; unmatched junction bases: 23. CDR3 in DNA: TGCGCCAGCAGTCAATCACACACCATAAAACAGGGGAAAGAGGGGAAGAACACTGAAGCTTTCTTT. It specifies CASSQSHTIKQGKEGKNTEAFF.

The rearrangement joins TRBV6-8 to TRBJ2-7, with TRBD1 identical over 7 bases. After removal of 8 bases from V and 0 bases from J, the junction contained 7 bases not matched to a gene. The CDR3 has 14 amino acids. CDR1 is MNHGY and CDR2 is SAAAGT in the germline V gene. Written as DNA, the CDR3 is TGTGCCAGCGAAACAGGGGCGTCCTCCTACGAGCAGTACTTC. Its protein product is CASETGASSYEQYF.

The chain combines TRBV28 with TRBJ1-5, with a possible D match to TRBD1 (5 bases). This CDR3 spans 12 amino acids. Germline V CDR1 and CDR2: MDHEN, SYDVKM. Trimming removed 5 bases from V and 4 bases from J, with 6 bases in between. The CDR3: CASSDRNQPQHF. The CDR3, as DNA: TGTGCCAGCAGTGACAGAAATCAGCCCCAGCATTTT.

The rearrangement joins TRBV4-2 to TRBJ2-1, with 8 bases aligning to TRBD2. Germline V gene data show CDR1 as LGHNA and CDR2 as YNFKEQ. The CDR3 loop spans 15 amino acids. Trimming at V came to 0 bases and at J to 9 bases, leaving 7 bases not matched to a gene. CDR3 region: CASSQDLGGRSEQFF. CDR3 in DNA: TGTGCCAGCAGCCAAGATCTCGGCGGGAGGAGTGAGCAGTTCTTC.

A single count supports this clone. This sequence joins TRBV3-1 (or the pseudogene TRBV3-2) and TRBJ2-7; 10 bases are shared with TRBD2. The CDR3 length is 15 residues. V lost 1 base and J lost 2; bases outside the gene matches: 2. The germline CDR1 and CDR2 sequences are LGHDT and YNNKEL (reference sequence). The CDR3 region has the DNA TGTGCCAGCAGCCAAGGGACTAGCGGTCCCTACGAGCAGTACTTC. The encoded protein is CASSQGTSGPYEQYF.

This sequence joins TRBV5-1 and TRBJ2-7; 8 bases are shared with TRBD2. The V gene end was trimmed by 2 bases and the J gene end by 0 bases; junction bases not matched to a gene: 4. CDR3 length: 15 amino acids. Germline CDR1 SGHRS, CDR2 YFSETQ. CDR3 residues: CASSFLSGVSYEQYF. Here the CDR3 DNA reads TGCGCCAGCAGCTTCCTTAGCGGGGTCTCCTACGAGCAGTACTTC. The full variable domain, in which reference TRBV5-1 and TRBJ2-7 provide the parts outside the CDR3, is KAGVTQTPRYLIKTRGQQVTLSCSPISGHRSVSWYQQTPGQGLQFLFEYFSETQRNKGNFPGRFSGRQFSNSRSEMNVSTLELGDSALYLCASSFLSGVSYEQYFGPGTRLTVT.

The chain is built from TRBV28 and TRBJ1-2; D is uncertain. Trimming removed 6 bases at V and 5 bases at J, with 16 bases between. This CDR3 has 14 residues. From germline, CDR1 is MDHEN and CDR2 SYDVKM. CDR3 in DNA: TGTGCCAGCAGCCCGGACCTACTAGTTTATGGCTACACCTTC. This translates into CASSPDLLVYGYTF.

The V and J genes are TRBV5-1 and TRBJ2-5; TRBD2 agrees at 11 bases. The V gene end was trimmed by 4 bases and the J gene end by 5 bases; junction bases not matched to a gene: 13. Germline loops: CDR1 SGHRS, CDR2 YFSETQ. CDR3 size: 17 residues. The DNA of the CDR3 is TGCGCCAGCAGCCCGCTAGCGGGAGGACGCAACGGGGAGACCCAGTACTTC. Translation: CASSPLAGGRNGETQYF.

CDR3 residues: CASSLGGLRSDEQFF. The CDR3 bases are TGTGCCAGCAGCTTAGGGGGACTACGCAGCGATGAGCAGTTCTTC. The chain carries TRBV11-2 and TRBJ2-1; TRBD2 matches at 7 bases. Germline CDR1 SGHAT, CDR2 FQNNGV. The CDR3 consists of 15 residues. The V gene end was trimmed by 1 base and the J gene end by 8 bases; junction bases not matched to a gene: 8.

The chain recombines TRBV5-1 with TRBJ1-5; D uncertain. Trimming took off 0 bases at V and 4 bases at J, with 8 bases between the two ends. Germline loops: CDR1 SGHRS, CDR2 YFSETQ. The CDR3 extends over 14 amino acids. This CDR3 is CASSLAAGNQPQHF. The CDR3 DNA reads TGCGCCAGCAGCTTGGCGGCAGGTAATCAGCCCCAGCATTTT.

V gene TRBV6-1 combines with J gene TRBJ2-5; the match to TRBD1 covers 8 bases. V shed 3 bases, J shed 6 bases, and the junction held 9 bases outside the gene matches. This CDR3 has 15 amino acids. The germline V gene has CDR1 MNHNS and CDR2 SASEGT. The CDR3 spells CASSESTGEMKTQYF. The CDR3 DNA follows: TGTGCCAGCAGTGAGTCGACAGGGGAAATGAAGACCCAGTACTTC.

This sequence joins TRBV24-1 and TRBJ2-3; possible D gene TRBD1, 5 bases. This CDR3 contains 15 residues. The V end lost 1 base, the J end lost 0 bases, and 7 bases lay between the germline ends. CDR1 is KGHDR and CDR2 is SFDVKD in the germline V gene. The CDR3 DNA follows: TGTGCCACCAGTGATTTTAGGGGAAGCACAGATACGCAGTATTTT. Translation gives CATSDFRGSTDTQYF.